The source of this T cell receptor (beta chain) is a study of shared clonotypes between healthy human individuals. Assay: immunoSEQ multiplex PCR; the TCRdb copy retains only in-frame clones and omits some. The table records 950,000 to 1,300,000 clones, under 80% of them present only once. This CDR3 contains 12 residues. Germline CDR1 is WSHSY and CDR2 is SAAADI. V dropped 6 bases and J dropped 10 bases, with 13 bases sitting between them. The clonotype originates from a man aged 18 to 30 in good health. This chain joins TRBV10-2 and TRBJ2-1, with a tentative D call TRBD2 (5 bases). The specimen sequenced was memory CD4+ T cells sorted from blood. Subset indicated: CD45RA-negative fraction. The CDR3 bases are TGCGCCAGCAGCCGTTCCGGGGAGGAGCAGTTCTTC. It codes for CASSRSGEEQFF.